Listed below are T cell receptor beta chains from one sample, sequenced in a study of human T cells and chemical hapten exposure. TCRdb ran MiXCR on the RACE reads and lists one entry per CDR3 protein. The sample lists around 350,000 distinct CDR3 sequences; around 5% were seen once. Sequenced material: whole blood, taken in connection with sensitization to the hapten diphenylcyclopropenone (DPC). All receptors derive from a woman aged 18-30 years with alopecia areata. Some clones in this sample may be carry-over from other donors' samples. The CDR3 runs from the conserved cysteine through the conserved F or W. The D gene is left open where the match is weak. The listing skips clone size in some rows; elsewhere it reads once, few, many or a size class.

clone size: .; J gene: TRBJ2-2; D gene: TRBD2; V gene: TRBV29-1; CDR3 DNA: TGCAGCGTTGTCCTAGCGGGATATAACACCGGGGAGCTGTTTTTT; CDR3 protein: CSVVLAGYNTGELFF
clone size: many; J gene: TRBJ1-2; D gene: .; V gene: TRBV20-1; CDR3 DNA: TGCAGTGCTCTTGGACAGTACGCCTATGGCTACACCTTC; CDR3 protein: CSALGQYAYGYTF
clone size: many; J gene: TRBJ2-3; D gene: .; V gene: TRBV4-3; CDR3 DNA: TGCGCCAGCAGCCAAGATGACGGACCAGATACGCAGTATTTT; CDR3 protein: CASSQDDGPDTQYF
clone size: .; J gene: TRBJ2-3; D gene: TRBD2; V gene: TRBV11-3; CDR3 DNA: TGTGCCAGCAGCCCGGGACTAGCCGTCCCAGATACGCAGTATTTT; CDR3 protein: CASSPGLAVPDTQYF
clone size: .; J gene: TRBJ2-7; D gene: TRBD1; V gene: TRBV10-3; CDR3 DNA: TGTGCCATCAGTGAGCCGGACAGGGCCCACGAGCAGTACTTC; CDR3 protein: CAISEPDRAHEQYF
clone size: .; J gene: TRBJ1-1; D gene: TRBD1; V gene: TRBV3-1; CDR3 DNA: TGTGCCAGCAGCCCGTTCGACAGGGAGGACACTGAAGCTTTCTTT; CDR3 protein: CASSPFDREDTEAFF
clone size: .; J gene: TRBJ1-1; D gene: .; V gene: TRBV6-5; CDR3 DNA: TGTGCCACCGGTGGCGCGGGGAACACTGAAGCTTTCTTT; CDR3 protein: CATGGAGNTEAFF
clone size: many; J gene: TRBJ2-7; D gene: .; V gene: TRBV3-1; CDR3 DNA: TGTGCCAGCAGCCAAACGACTGGGGTTCAATACGAGCAGTACTTC; CDR3 protein: CASSQTTGVQYEQYF
clone size: many; J gene: TRBJ2-7; D gene: TRBD1; V gene: TRBV28; CDR3 DNA: TGTGCCAGCAGCCCCCTCTCAGGGGGCCCGTACGAGCAGTACTTC; CDR3 protein: CASSPLSGGPYEQYF
clone size: many; J gene: TRBJ2-1; D gene: .; V gene: TRBV20-1; CDR3 DNA: TGCAGTGCGGGAGAGACAGCCTACAATGAGCAGTTCTTC; CDR3 protein: CSAGETAYNEQFF
clone size: many; J gene: TRBJ1-6; D gene: TRBD1; V gene: TRBV9; CDR3 DNA: TGTGCCAGCAGCGTAGAGGGGACAGGGGGCTCACCCCTCCACTTT; CDR3 protein: CASSVEGTGGSPLHF
clone size: .; J gene: TRBJ2-1; D gene: .; V gene: TRBV7-9; CDR3 DNA: TGTGCCATCCCAGGAGAGACGGGGCCGAGCGATGAGCAGTTCTTC; CDR3 protein: CAIPGETGPSDEQFF
clone size: many; J gene: TRBJ2-2; D gene: .; V gene: TRBV4-3; CDR3 DNA: TGCGCCAGCAGCCTCTCTCGGGGGCACACCGGGGAGCTGTTTTTT; CDR3 protein: CASSLSRGHTGELFF
clone size: many; J gene: TRBJ1-5; D gene: .; V gene: TRBV6-6; CDR3 DNA: TGTGCCAGCAGTTCGGATCAGCCCCAGCATTTT; CDR3 protein: CASSSDQPQHF
clone size: few; J gene: TRBJ1-2; D gene: TRBD1; V gene: TRBV2; CDR3 DNA: TGTGCCAGCAGTGTGACGCTGGGACAGGGGGCGCGGGGCTACACCTTC; CDR3 protein: CASSVTLGQGARGYTF
clone size: many; J gene: TRBJ2-1; D gene: .; V gene: TRBV5-6; CDR3 DNA: TGTGCCAGCAGCTTGGCGGGCAGAAGCTCCTACAATGAGCAGTTCTTC; CDR3 protein: CASSLAGRSSYNEQFF
clone size: .; J gene: TRBJ1-1; D gene: .; V gene: TRBV7-6; CDR3 DNA: TGTGCCAGCAGCTTAGAACAGTACACTGAAGCTTTCTTT; CDR3 protein: CASSLEQYTEAFF
clone size: few; J gene: TRBJ1-3; D gene: .; V gene: TRBV2; CDR3 DNA: TGTGCCAGCAGTGTGTCACCGAGCTCTGGAAACACCATATATTTT; CDR3 protein: CASSVSPSSGNTIYF
clone size: many; J gene: TRBJ1-2; D gene: .; V gene: TRBV5-1; CDR3 DNA: TGCGCCAGCAGCTTGGCTGGGGGACAATATGGCTACACCTTC; CDR3 protein: CASSLAGGQYGYTF
clone size: many; J gene: TRBJ2-3; D gene: .; V gene: TRBV7-8; CDR3 DNA: TGTGCCAGCAGCGCCGCGCTCGTGAGCGATACGCAGTATTTT; CDR3 protein: CASSAALVSDTQYF
clone size: many; J gene: TRBJ2-1; D gene: .; V gene: TRBV11-2; CDR3 DNA: TGTGCCAGCAGCTTAGGCCCCAACACCCCCCATGAGCAGTTCTTC; CDR3 protein: CASSLGPNTPHEQFF
clone size: .; J gene: TRBJ1-6; D gene: TRBD1; V gene: TRBV2; CDR3 DNA: TGTGCCAGCAGCGGACTGACAGGGAACTCACCCCTCCACTTT; CDR3 protein: CASSGLTGNSPLHF